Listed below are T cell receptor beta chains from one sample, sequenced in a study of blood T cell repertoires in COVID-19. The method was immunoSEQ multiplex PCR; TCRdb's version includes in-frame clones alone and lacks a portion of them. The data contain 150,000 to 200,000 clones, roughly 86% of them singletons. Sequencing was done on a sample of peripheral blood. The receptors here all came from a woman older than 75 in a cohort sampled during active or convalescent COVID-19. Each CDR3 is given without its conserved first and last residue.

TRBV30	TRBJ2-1	AWSPQTGTSGVLSYNEQF
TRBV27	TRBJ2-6	ASSGRVGPGANVLT
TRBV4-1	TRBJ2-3	ASSYLAGTDTQY
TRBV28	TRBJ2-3	ASSPGTSTDTQY
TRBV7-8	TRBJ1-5	ASSLSRVWAASNQPQH
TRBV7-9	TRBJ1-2	ASSFDTGYGYT
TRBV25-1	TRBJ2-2	ASSDFDRVDTGELF
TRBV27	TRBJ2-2	ASTLAGPSTGELF
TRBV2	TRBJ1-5	ASSGGQSNQPQH
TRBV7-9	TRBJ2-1	ASSSTHWTSGDTYNEQF
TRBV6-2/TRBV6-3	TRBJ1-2	ASSFTGTVYGYT
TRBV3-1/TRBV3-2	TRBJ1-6	ASSLSDRRLRNSPLH
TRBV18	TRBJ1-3	ASSPNRNSGNTIY
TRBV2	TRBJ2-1	ASSVGDPATGF
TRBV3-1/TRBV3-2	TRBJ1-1	ASSQVSLWGVGTEAF
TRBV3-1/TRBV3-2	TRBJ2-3	ASSQTLAEDTQY